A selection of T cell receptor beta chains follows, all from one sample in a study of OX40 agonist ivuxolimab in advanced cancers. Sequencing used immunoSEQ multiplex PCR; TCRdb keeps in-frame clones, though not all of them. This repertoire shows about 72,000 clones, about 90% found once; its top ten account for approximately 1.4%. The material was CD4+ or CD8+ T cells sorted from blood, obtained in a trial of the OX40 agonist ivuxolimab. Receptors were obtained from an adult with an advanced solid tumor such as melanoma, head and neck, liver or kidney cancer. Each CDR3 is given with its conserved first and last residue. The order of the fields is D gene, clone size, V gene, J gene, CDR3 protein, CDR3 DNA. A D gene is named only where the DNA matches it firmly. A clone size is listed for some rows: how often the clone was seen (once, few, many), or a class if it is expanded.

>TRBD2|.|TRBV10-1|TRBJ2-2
CASSAGTSGSRGELFF
TGCGCCAGCAGTGCCGGGACTAGCGGGTCCCGCGGGGAGCTGTTTTTT
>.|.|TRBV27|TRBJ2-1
CASSFRQVNEQFF
TGTGCCAGCAGTTTCCGACAGGTCAATGAGCAGTTCTTC
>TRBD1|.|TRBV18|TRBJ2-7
CASSPPTGGLYEQYF
TGTGCCAGCTCACCACCCACAGGGGGCTTATACGAGCAGTACTTC
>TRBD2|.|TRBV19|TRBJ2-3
CASSRSSGGPEGTQYF
TGTGCCAGTAGTCGATCTAGCGGGGGCCCTGAAGGTACGCAGTATTTT
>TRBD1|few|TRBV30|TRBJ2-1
CACSLGGYSYNEQFF
TGTGCCTGTTCGCTAGGGGGCTACTCCTACAATGAGCAGTTCTTC
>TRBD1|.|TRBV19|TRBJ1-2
CASRPTGAFGYTF
TGTGCCAGTAGGCCCACAGGGGCTTTTGGCTACACCTTC
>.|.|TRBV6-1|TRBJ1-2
CASSFATRGYTF
TGTGCCAGCAGTTTCGCGACACGTGGCTACACCTTC
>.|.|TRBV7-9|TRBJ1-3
CASSFADGNTIYF
TGTGCCAGCAGCTTCGCGGATGGAAACACCATATATTTT
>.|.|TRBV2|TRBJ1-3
CASSEGPRVGNTIYF
TGTGCCAGCAGCGAGGGACCCCGGGTTGGAAACACCATATATTTT
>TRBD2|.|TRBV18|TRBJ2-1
CASSSLAGTTYNEQFF
TGTGCCAGCTCATCACTAGCGGGGACCACCTACAATGAGCAGTTCTTC
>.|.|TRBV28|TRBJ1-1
CASTLGGVMGTEAFF
TGTGCCAGCACTCTAGGGGGGGTAATGGGCACTGAAGCTTTCTTT
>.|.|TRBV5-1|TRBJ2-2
CASSRQGFVANTGELFF
TGCGCCAGCAGTCGTCAAGGCTTTGTCGCGAACACCGGGGAGCTGTTTTTT
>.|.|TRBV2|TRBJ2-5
CASSESEGQYF
TGTGCCAGCTCCGAGTCGGAGGGCCAGTACTTC
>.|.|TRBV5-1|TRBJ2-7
CASSLRGPSEGVEQYF
TGCGCCAGCAGCCTGCGGGGGCCTAGTGAGGGGGTCGAGCAGTACTTC
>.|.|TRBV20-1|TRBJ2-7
CSARVRGEQYF
TGCAGTGCTAGAGTTAGGGGCGAGCAGTACTTC